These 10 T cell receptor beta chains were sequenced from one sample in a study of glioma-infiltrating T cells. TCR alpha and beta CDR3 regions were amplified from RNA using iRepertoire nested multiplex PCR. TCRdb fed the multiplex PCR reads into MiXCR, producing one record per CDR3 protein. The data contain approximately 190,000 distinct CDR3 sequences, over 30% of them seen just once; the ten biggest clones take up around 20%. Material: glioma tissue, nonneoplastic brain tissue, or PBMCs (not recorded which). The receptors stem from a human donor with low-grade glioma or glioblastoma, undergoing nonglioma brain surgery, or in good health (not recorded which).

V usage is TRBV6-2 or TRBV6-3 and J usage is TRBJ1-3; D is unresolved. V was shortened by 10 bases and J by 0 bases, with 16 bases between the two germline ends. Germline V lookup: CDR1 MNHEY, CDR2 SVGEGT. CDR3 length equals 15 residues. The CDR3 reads CAITVRVLSGNTIYF. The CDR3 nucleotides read TGTGCCATCACCGTCCGGGTTCTCTCTGGAAACACCATATATTTT.

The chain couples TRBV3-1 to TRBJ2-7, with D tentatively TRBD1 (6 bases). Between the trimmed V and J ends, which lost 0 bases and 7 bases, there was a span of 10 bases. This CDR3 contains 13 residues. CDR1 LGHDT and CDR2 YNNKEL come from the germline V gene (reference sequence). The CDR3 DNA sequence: TGTGCCAGCAGCCAAGACAGGGGACGAGAGCAGTACTTC. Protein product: CASSQDRGREQYF.

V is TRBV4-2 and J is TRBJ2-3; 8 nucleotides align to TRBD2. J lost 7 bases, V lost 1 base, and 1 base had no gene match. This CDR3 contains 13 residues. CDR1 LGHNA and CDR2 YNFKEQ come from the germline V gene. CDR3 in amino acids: CASSQGSGNTQYF. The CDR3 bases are TGTGCCAGCAGCCAAGGTAGCGGGAATACGCAGTATTTT.

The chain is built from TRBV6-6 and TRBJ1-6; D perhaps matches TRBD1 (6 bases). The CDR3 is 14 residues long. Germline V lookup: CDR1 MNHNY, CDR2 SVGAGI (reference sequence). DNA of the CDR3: TGTGTTAGCAGTTACTCGAGACAGGCTTCACCCCTCCACTTT. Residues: CVSSYSRQASPLHF.

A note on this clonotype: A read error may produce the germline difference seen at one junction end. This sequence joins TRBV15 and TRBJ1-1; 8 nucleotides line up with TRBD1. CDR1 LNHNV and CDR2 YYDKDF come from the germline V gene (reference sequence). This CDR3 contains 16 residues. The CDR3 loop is CATSKGGIRGRTEAFF. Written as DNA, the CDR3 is TGTGCTACCAGCAAAGGGGGGATCAGGGGGCGAACTGAAGCTTTCTTT.

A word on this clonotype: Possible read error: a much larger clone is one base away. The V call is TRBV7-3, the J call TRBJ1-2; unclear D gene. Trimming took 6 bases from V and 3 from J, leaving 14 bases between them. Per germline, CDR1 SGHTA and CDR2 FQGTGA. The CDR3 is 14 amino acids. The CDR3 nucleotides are TGTGCCAGCAGTCGCAGCGGGAGAGACTATGGCTACACCTTC. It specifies CASSRSGRDYGYTF.

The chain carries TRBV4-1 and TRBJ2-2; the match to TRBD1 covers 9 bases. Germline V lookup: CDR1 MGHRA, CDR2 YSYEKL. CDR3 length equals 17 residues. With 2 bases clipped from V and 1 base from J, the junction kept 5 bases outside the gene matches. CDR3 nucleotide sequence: TGCGCCAGCAGCCAACTCGGGACAGGGAGGAACACCGGGGAGCTGTTTTTT. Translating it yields CASSQLGTGRNTGELFF.

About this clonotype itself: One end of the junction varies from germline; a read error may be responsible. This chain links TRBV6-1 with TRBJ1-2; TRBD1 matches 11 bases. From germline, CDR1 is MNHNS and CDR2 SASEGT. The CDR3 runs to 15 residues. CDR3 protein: CASSHPGQGAPGYTF. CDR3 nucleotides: TGTGCCAGCAGTCACCCCGGACAGGGGGCGCCTGGCTACACTTTC.

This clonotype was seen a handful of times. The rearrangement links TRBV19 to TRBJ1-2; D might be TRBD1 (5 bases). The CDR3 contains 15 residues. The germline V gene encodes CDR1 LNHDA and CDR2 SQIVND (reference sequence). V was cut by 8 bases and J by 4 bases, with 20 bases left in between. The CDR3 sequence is CASAIFTQGLYGYTF. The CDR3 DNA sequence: TGTGCCAGTGCCATCTTCACGCAGGGTCTCTATGGCTACACCTTC.

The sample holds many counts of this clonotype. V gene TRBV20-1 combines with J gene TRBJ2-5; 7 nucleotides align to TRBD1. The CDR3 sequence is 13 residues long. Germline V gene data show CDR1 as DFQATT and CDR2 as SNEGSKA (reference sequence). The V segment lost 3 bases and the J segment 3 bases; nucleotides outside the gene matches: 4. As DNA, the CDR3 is TGCAGTGCTAGCAGAGACAGGGAAGAGACCCAGTACTTC. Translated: CSASRDREETQYF.